The 2 T cell receptor beta chains presented below share a single source sample, sequenced in a study of cytomegalovirus exposure and HLA in healthy donors. Primers included in the PCR were 60 Vbeta and 13 Jbeta primers. This table comes from immunoSEQ multiplex PCR, and its TCRdb copy is limited to in-frame clones, with some not included. In the table there are 170,000 or so clones, around 73% of which are singletons. The sequenced sample was PBMCs. The receptors derive from a man in his sixties in good health and CMV-seronegative.

The genes are TRBV9 and TRBJ2-7; D may be TRBD2 (5 bases). Germline CDR1 SGDLS, CDR2 YYNGEE. V was shortened by 0 bases and J by 7 bases, with 14 bases between the two germline ends. The CDR3 extends over 14 amino acids. The CDR3: CASSVGMGTGEQYF. CDR3 nucleotide sequence: TGTGCCAGCAGCGTAGGAATGGGTACGGGGGAGCAGTACTTC. Using reference TRBV9 and TRBJ2-7 for the parts outside the CDR3, the full variable domain is DSGVTQTPKHLITATGQRVTLRCSPRSGDLSVYWYQQSLDQGLQFLIQYYNGEERAKGNILERFSAQQFPDLHSELNLSSLELGDSALYFCASSVGMGTGEQYFGPGTRLTVT.

This chain connects TRBV6-1 to TRBJ2-3; 7 bases line up with TRBD2. J gave up 6 bases and V 6 bases, and 9 bases lay outside the gene matches. CDR1 and CDR2 from the germline V gene are MNHNS and SASEGT. The CDR3 totals 14 residues. CDR3 protein: CASRILGGPDTQYF. For the CDR3, the DNA is TGTGCCAGCAGGATTCTGGGAGGGCCTGATACGCAGTATTTT.